This TCR beta chain was captured by sequencing in a study of control samples from healthy donors and cancer patients. Clones were sequenced by immunoSEQ multiplex PCR, and TCRdb holds only the in-frame ones, with some missing. Found here are 150,000 or so clones, 85% to 90% of them singletons; the top ten hold about 12%. The CDR3 is 14 amino acids. Germline CDR1 is SGHNT and CDR2 is YENEEA. Trimming left V 4 bases short and J 0 bases short, with 7 bases between. V usage is TRBV11-3 and J usage is TRBJ2-1; D uncertain. The sequenced material came from blood. The source of this sequence is a man between 25 and 39 years old in good health. The CDR3 DNA reads as TGTGCCAGCAGCTCGTCGAACTCCTACAATGAGCAGTTCTTC. This sequence encodes CASSSSNSYNEQFF.